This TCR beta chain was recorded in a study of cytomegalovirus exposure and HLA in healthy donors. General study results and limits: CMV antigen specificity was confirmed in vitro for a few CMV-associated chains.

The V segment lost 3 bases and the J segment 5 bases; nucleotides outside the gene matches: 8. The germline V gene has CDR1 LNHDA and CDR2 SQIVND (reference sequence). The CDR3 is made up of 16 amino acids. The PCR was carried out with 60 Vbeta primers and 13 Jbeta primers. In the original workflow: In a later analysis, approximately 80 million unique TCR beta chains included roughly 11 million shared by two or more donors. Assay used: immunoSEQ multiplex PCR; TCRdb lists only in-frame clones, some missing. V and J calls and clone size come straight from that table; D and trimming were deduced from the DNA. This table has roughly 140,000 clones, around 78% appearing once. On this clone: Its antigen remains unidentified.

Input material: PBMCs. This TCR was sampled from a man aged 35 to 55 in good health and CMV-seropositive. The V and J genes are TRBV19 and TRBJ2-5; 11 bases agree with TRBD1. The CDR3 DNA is TGTGCCAGTAGTATCGCAGGACAGGGGGCGGGGGAGACCCAGTACTTC. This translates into CASSIAGQGAGETQYF.